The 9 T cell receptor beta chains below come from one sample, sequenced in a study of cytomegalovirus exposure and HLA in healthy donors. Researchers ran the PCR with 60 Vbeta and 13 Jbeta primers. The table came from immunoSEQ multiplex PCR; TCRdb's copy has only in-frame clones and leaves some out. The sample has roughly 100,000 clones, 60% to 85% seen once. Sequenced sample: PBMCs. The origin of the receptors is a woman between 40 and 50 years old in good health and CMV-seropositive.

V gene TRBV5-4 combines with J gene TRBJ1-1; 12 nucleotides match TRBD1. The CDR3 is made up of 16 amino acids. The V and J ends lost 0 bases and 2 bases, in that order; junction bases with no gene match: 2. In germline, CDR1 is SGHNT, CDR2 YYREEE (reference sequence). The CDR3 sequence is CASSLGGQGANTEAFF. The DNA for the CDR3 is TGTGCCAGCAGCTTGGGGGGACAGGGGGCAAACACTGAAGCTTTCTTT.

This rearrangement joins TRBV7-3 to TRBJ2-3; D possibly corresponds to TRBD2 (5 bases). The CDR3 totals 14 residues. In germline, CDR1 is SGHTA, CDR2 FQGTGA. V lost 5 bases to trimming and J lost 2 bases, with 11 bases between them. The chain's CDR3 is CASSPGLNTDTQYF. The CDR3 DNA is TGTGCCAGCAGCCCCGGACTGAACACAGATACGCAGTATTTT. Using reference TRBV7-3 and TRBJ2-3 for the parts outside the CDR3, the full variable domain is GAGVSQTPSNKVTEKGKYVELRCDPISGHTALYWYRQSLGQGPEFLIYFQGTGAADDSGLPNDRFFAVRPEGSVSTLKIQRTERGDSAVYLCASSPGLNTDTQYFGPGTRLTVL.

The CDR3 loop reads CASGSVDRGRHGYGYTF. The CDR3, as DNA: TGTGCTAGTGGTTCTGTAGACAGGGGGCGACATGGCTATGGCTACACCTTC. V gene TRBV12-5 combines with J gene TRBJ1-2, with 10 bases identical to TRBD1. Germline CDR1 is LGHNT and CDR2 is FRNRAP. This CDR3 spans 17 amino acids. V was pared by 4 bases and J by 4 bases, with 12 bases of the junction left unmatched.

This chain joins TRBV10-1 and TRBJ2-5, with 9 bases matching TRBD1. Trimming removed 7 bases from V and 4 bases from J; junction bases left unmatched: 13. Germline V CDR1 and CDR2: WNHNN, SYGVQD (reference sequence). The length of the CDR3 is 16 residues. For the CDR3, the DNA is TGCGCCAGCACCCCCGGGGACAGGGCAGCGGTAGAGACCCAGTACTTC. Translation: CASTPGDRAAVETQYF.

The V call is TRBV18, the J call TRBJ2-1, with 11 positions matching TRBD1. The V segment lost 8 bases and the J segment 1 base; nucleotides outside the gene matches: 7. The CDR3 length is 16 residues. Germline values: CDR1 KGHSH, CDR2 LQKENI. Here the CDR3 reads CASQGQGVTSYNEQFF. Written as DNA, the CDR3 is TGTGCCAGCCAGGGACAGGGGGTAACATCCTACAATGAGCAGTTCTTC.

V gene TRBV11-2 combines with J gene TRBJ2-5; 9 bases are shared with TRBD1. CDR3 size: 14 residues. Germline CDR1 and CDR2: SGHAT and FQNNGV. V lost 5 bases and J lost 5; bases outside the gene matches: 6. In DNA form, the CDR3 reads TGTGCCAGCAGCCTACAGGGGGCCCGTGAGACCCAGTACTTC. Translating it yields CASSLQGARETQYF.

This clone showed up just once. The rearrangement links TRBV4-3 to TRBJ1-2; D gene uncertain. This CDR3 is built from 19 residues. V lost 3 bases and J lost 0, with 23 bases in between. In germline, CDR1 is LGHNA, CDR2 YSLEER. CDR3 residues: CASSQPPRGHALANYGYTF. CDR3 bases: TGCGCCAGCAGCCAGCCCCCCAGAGGTCACGCCCTAGCTAACTATGGCTACACCTTC.

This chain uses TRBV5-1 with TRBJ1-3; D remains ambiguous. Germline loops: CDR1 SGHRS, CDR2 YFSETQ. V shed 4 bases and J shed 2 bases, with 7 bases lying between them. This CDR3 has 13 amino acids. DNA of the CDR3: TGCGCCAGCAGCGGGGAGCCTGGAAACACCATATATTTT. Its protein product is CASSGEPGNTIYF.

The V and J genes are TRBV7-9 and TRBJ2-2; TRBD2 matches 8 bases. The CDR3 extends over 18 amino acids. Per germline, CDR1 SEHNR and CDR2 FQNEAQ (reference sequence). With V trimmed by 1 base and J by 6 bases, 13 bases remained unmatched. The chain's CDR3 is CASSLVSLRGAPPGELFF. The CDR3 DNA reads TGTGCCAGCAGCTTAGTATCTTTGCGGGGGGCCCCCCCCGGGGAGCTGTTTTTT. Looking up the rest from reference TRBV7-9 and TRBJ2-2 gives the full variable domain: DTGVSQNPRHKITKRGQNVTFRCDPISEHNRLYWYRQTLGQGPEFLTYFQNEAQLEKSRLLSDRFSAERPKGSFSTLEIQRTEQGDSAMYLCASSLVSLRGAPPGELFFGEGSRLTVL.